These 28 T cell receptor beta chains came from one sample sequenced in a study of regulatory T cells in long-lasting Graves disease. Time point specified: newly diagnosed GD, antithyroid drugs for less than 3 months. Extracted RNA from PBMCs served as the source of the TCR library. To make TCR beta libraries, researchers used iRepertoire HTBI primers and Arm-PCR of CDR3 regions. Using its own MiXCR run on the multiplex PCR reads, TCRdb lists one record per CDR3 protein. There are some 330,000 distinct CDR3 sequences in the sample; roughly 10% occur only once, and approximately 17% lies in the top ten. These sequences were also reported in another study, on T cells in Graves' hyperthyroidism and ophthalmopathy.

The sample in question was peripheral blood mononuclear cells (PBMCs), obtained at new diagnosis, from a patient treated with antithyroid drugs. These TCRs come from a woman aged 18-29 years with Graves disease.

The gene calls are TRBV9 and TRBJ1-6; TRBD1 is a possible D gene (5 bases). The CDR3 loop spans 18 amino acids. V was clipped by 0 bases and J by 0 bases, with 13 bases between them. The germline gives CDR1 SGDLS, CDR2 YYNGEE. Here the CDR3 reads CASSVGGRGSSYNSPLHF. In DNA form, the CDR3 reads TGTGCCAGCAGCGTAGGGGGAAGGGGAAGCTCCTATAATTCACCCCTCCACTTT.

This clonotype was detected many times. The J gene is TRBJ1-4, the V gene TRBV20-1; D is perhaps TRBD1 (6 bases). Trimming took off 0 bases at V and 7 bases at J, with 12 bases between the two ends. Per germline, CDR1 DFQATT and CDR2 SNEGSKA (reference sequence). This CDR3 contains 14 residues. The CDR3 loop is CSARDLQGSEKLFF. CDR3 nucleotide sequence: TGCAGTGCTAGAGATTTACAGGGCAGTGAAAAACTGTTTTTT.

This clonotype occurred many times. The chain recombines TRBV7-9 with TRBJ2-7; 9 bases align to TRBD1. Looked up from germline, CDR1 is SEHNR and CDR2 is FQNEAQ (reference sequence). This CDR3 has 14 amino acids. V was pared by 2 bases and J by 3 bases, with 2 bases of the junction left unmatched. This CDR3 reads CASSLTGQGYEQYV. CDR3 in DNA: TGTGCCAGCAGCTTAACGGGACAGGGCTACGAGCAGTACGTC.

In nucleotides, the CDR3 is TGTGCCAGCAGTTTAAACAGTGGTCTTCAAGAGACCCAGTACTTC. It translates to CASSLNSGLQETQYF. V is TRBV12-3 or TRBV12-4 and J is TRBJ2-5; D call uncertain. The V end lost 2 bases, the J end lost 2 bases, and 12 bases lay between the germline ends. This CDR3 is built from 15 residues.

The rearrangement joins TRBV15 to TRBJ2-1; TRBD1 matches at 7 bases. The CDR3 totals 17 residues. With 0 bases clipped from V and 0 bases from J, the junction kept 5 bases outside the gene matches. CDR1 and CDR2 from the germline V gene are LNHNV and YYDKDF (reference sequence). The CDR3 DNA follows: TGTGCCACCAGCAGAGATGGCAGGGGGTCCTCCTACAATGAGCAGTTCTTC. Residues: CATSRDGRGSSYNEQFF.

The chain joins TRBV5-1 to TRBJ2-2, with 9 bases fitting TRBD1. CDR3 length equals 15 residues. With V trimmed by 4 bases and J by 5 bases, 6 bases remained unmatched. Germline V gene sequence: CDR1 SGHRS, CDR2 YFSETQ. The CDR3 protein is CASSLDRGLTGELFF. As DNA, the CDR3 is TGCGCCAGCAGCCTGGACAGGGGACTAACCGGGGAGCTGTTTTTT.

At least ten counts were recorded for this clonotype. One end of the junction varies from germline; a read error may be responsible. The chain uses TRBV2 and TRBJ2-1; 13 positions agree with TRBD2. CDR3 length equals 15 residues. Germline V gene lookup returns CDR1 SNHLY and CDR2 FYNNEI. The chain's CDR3 is CASSVRLAGGNEQLF. For the CDR3, the DNA is TGTGCCAGCAGCGTAAGACTAGCGGGAGGAAATGAGCAGCTCTTC.

This clonotype was found a few times. This sequence joins TRBV7-6 and TRBJ2-2, with TRBD1 identical over 8 bases. V shed 5 bases and J 6 bases; nucleotides not matched to a gene: 11. The CDR3 totals 16 residues. The germline V gene has CDR1 SGHVS and CDR2 FNYEAQ. Written as DNA, the CDR3 is TGTGCCAGCAGCGGACAGGGAAGGAGTAAGGCCGGGGAGCTGTTTTTT. This codes for CASSGQGRSKAGELFF. Drawing the rest from reference TRBV7-6 and TRBJ2-2, the complete variable domain is GAGVSQSPRYKVTKRGQDVALRCDPISGHVSLYWYRQALGQGPEFLTYFNYEAQQDKSGLPNDRFSAERPEGSISTLTIQRTEQRDSAMYRCASSGQGRSKAGELFFGEGSRLTVL.

This clonotype has at least ten counts. This chain links TRBV7-2 with TRBJ2-3; 12 nucleotides match TRBD2. Losses at the gene ends were 5 bases for V and 3 bases for J; bases not matched to a gene: 15. Germline V gives CDR1 SGHTA, CDR2 FQGNSA. CDR3 length equals 19 residues. Here the CDR3 reads CASSLLLAGGTEKTDTQYF. The CDR3 region has the DNA TGTGCCAGCAGCCTCCTACTAGCGGGGGGCACAGAGAAGACAGATACGCAGTATTTT.

This clonotype came up many times. This chain uses TRBV7-6 with TRBJ2-2; unclear D gene. This CDR3 is built from 15 residues. In germline, CDR1 is SGHVS, CDR2 FNYEAQ. Between the trimmed V and J ends, which lost 2 bases and 4 bases, there was a span of 11 bases. The CDR3: CASSLMPPLTGELFF. CDR3 bases: TGTGCCAGCAGCTTAATGCCCCCGCTCACCGGGGAGCTGTTTTTT.

The V and J genes are TRBV9 and TRBJ2-1, with D unresolved. The CDR3 contains 15 residues. CDR1 and CDR2 from the germline V gene are SGDLS and YYNGEE. V dropped 0 bases and J dropped 0 bases, with 7 bases sitting between them. The CDR3: CASSVGGHSYNEQFF. CDR3 nucleotides: TGTGCCAGCAGCGTAGGGGGTCACTCCTACAATGAGCAGTTCTTC.

This clonotype was observed at least ten times. The chain combines TRBV10-1 with TRBJ2-1; TRBD2 matches at 14 bases. Germline loops: CDR1 WNHNN, CDR2 SYGVQD (reference sequence). The V gene end was trimmed by 7 bases and the J gene end by 1 base; junction bases not matched to a gene: 6. The length of the CDR3 is 17 residues. The chain's CDR3 is CASMGTSGSRSYNEQFF. The CDR3 nucleotides read TGCGCCAGCATGGGGACTAGCGGGAGCCGTTCCTACAATGAGCAGTTCTTC.

This clonotype was seen many times. V and J are TRBV12-3 or TRBV12-4 and TRBJ2-5; the match to TRBD1 covers 7 bases. V shed 6 bases and J 5 bases; nucleotides not matched to a gene: 9. The CDR3 spans 14 residues. CDR3 protein: CASRKGAGEETQYF. Here the CDR3 DNA reads TGTGCCAGCAGGAAGGGGGCTGGGGAGGAGACCCAGTACTTC.

Concerning this clonotype: This may stem from a read error, because a much larger clone lies one nucleotide away. The V and J genes are TRBV27 and TRBJ2-5, with 7 bases aligning to TRBD1. The V segment lost 5 bases and the J segment 2 bases; nucleotides outside the gene matches: 14. CDR3 length: 17 residues. Per the germline V gene, CDR1 is MNHEY and CDR2 is SMNVEV (reference sequence). CDR3 protein: CASSDPQPGQQQETQYF. CDR3 coding DNA: TGTGCCAGCAGTGACCCGCAGCCGGGACAGCAACAAGAGACCCAGTACTTC.

This clonotype showed up many times. The chain employs TRBV2 and TRBJ2-1; TRBD2 agrees at 10 bases. Germline trimming cut 8 bases from V and 6 bases from J; bases unmatched to any gene: 4. In germline, CDR1 is SNHLY, CDR2 FYNNEI. The CDR3 extends over 13 amino acids. The CDR3 region is CASGTSVSNEQFF. The CDR3 DNA reads TGTGCCAGCGGGACTAGCGTGTCCAATGAGCAGTTCTTC.

This clonotype was seen ten or more times. The chain uses TRBV20-1 and TRBJ2-7; 9 bases map to TRBD2. The CDR3 has 16 residues. CDR1 and CDR2 from the germline V gene are DFQATT and SNEGSKA (reference sequence). V gave up 6 bases and J gave up 2 bases; unmatched junction bases: 14. The CDR3 coding sequence is TGCAGTGCCAAATCCCTTGTGGCGGGAGGGCCCTACGAGCAGTACTTC. Residues: CSAKSLVAGGPYEQYF.

This clonotype was detected a few times. The chain is built from TRBV5-4 and TRBJ2-3, with a possible D match to TRBD2 (6 bases). Deletions cut 2 bases from V and 4 bases from J, with 23 bases between. The germline CDR1 and CDR2 sequences are SGHNT and YYREEE (reference sequence). This CDR3 is 18 amino acids long. The CDR3 loop reads CASSFDPEGLPLSDTQYF. Written as DNA, the CDR3 is TGTGCCAGCAGCTTCGACCCGGAGGGACTCCCATTGTCAGATACGCAGTATTTT.

At least ten counts were recorded for this clonotype. CDR3 protein: CASSPRSSANNEKLFF. CDR3 in DNA: TGTGCCAGCTCACCAAGATCCAGCGCTAACAATGAAAAACTGTTTTTT. The V gene is TRBV18, the J gene TRBJ1-4, with D hard to call. Germline values: CDR1 KGHSH, CDR2 LQKENI. V lost 2 bases to trimming and J lost 5 bases, with 15 bases between them. The CDR3 runs 16 residues.

This clonotype was observed many times. The CDR3 loop is CASSQDLGRGGEAFF. The CDR3 nucleotides are TGTGCCAGCAGCCAAGATCTCGGCCGGGGTGGTGAAGCTTTCTTT. V gene TRBV3-1 combines with J gene TRBJ1-1; D is unclear. This CDR3 spans 15 amino acids. V was clipped by 0 bases and J by 7 bases, with 15 bases between them. Germline CDR1 is LGHDT and CDR2 is YNNKEL (reference sequence). The entire variable domain, with the rest obtained from reference TRBV3-1 and TRBJ1-1, is as follows: DTAVSQTPKYLVTQMGNDKSIKCEQNLGHDTMYWYKQDSKKFLKIMFSYNNKELIINETVPNRFSPKSPDKAHLNLHINSLELGDSAVYFCASSQDLGRGGEAFFGQGTRLTVV.

The V and J genes are TRBV5-6 and TRBJ2-6; D is unresolved. V dropped 3 bases and J dropped 4 bases, with 14 bases sitting between them. The CDR3 contains 16 residues. CDR1 and CDR2 from the germline V gene are SGHDT and YYEEEE. The CDR3 DNA sequence: TGTGCCAGCAGCTCTGTACTCTTTTCCGGGGCCAACGTCCTGACTTTC. Protein sequence: CASSSVLFSGANVLTF.

The chain carries TRBV4-2 and TRBJ1-5; possibly TRBD1 for D (6 bases). The CDR3 length is 17 residues. Between the trimmed V and J ends, which lost 4 bases and 4 bases, there was a span of 20 bases. Germline values: CDR1 LGHNA, CDR2 YNFKEQ. The CDR3 coding sequence is TGTGCCAGCAGCCCAGGCGCGCAGGGGAGTTGGAATCAGCCCCAGCATTTT. Translated, it gives CASSPGAQGSWNQPQHF.

The sample holds a few counts of this clonotype. V gene TRBV5-6 combines with J gene TRBJ2-4; 11 bases agree with TRBD1. The CDR3 contains 16 residues. Trimming removed 3 bases from V and 3 bases from J; junction bases left unmatched: 5. CDR1 is SGHDT, CDR2 YYEEEE, per germline. The CDR3 loop reads CASSWGTGGVKNIQYF. CDR3 nucleotide sequence: TGTGCCAGCAGCTGGGGGACAGGGGGAGTCAAAAACATTCAGTACTTC.

There are a few counts of this clonotype. A read error is likely, as this CDR3 ends without the conserved phenylalanine or tryptophan. The chain is built from TRBV7-9 and TRBJ1-1, with D possibly being TRBD1 (5 bases). The CDR3 has 14 residues. Trimming shortened V by 3 bases and J by 3 bases, and 11 bases separated the two germline ends. Germline CDR1 is SEHNR and CDR2 is FQNEAQ (reference sequence). CDR3 DNA sequence: TGTGCCAGCAGCTTTGGGCCGGGGCACACTGAAGCTTTCCTT. Translation gives CASSFGPGHTEAFL.

For this clonotype: This sequence is one base from a far larger clone and is likely a read error. This chain uses TRBV28 with TRBJ2-5, with 14 bases fitting TRBD2. This CDR3 comprises 19 residues. Trimming at V came to 6 bases and at J to 11 bases, leaving 23 bases not matched to a gene. Germline V gene sequence: CDR1 MDHEN, CDR2 SYDVKM. The CDR3 sequence is CASRTPTSGRASGYNEQYF. CDR3 coding DNA: TGTGCCAGCAGGACCCCGACTAGCGGGAGGGCCTCGGGCTACAATGAGCAGTACTTC. Full variable domain (missing parts from reference TRBV28 and TRBJ2-5): DVKVTQSSRYLVKRTGEKVFLECVQDMDHENMFWYRQDPGLGLRLIYFSYDVKMKEKGDIPEGYSVSREKKERFSLILESASTNQTSMYLCASRTPTSGRASGYNEQYFGPGTRLLVL.

This clonotype was counted at least ten times. The chain links TRBV4-1 to TRBJ1-4; possibly TRBD1 for D (5 bases). There are 14 residues in the CDR3. CDR1 is MGHRA, CDR2 YSYEKL, per germline. The germline V and J ends were trimmed by 0 bases and 13 bases, with 15 bases remaining between them. This CDR3 is CASSQDRTNGRLFF. The DNA of the CDR3 is TGCGCCAGCAGCCAAGACAGGACAAACGGAAGACTGTTTTTT.

The sample holds many counts of this clonotype. This sequence joins TRBV30 and TRBJ1-1; D is uncertain. Between the trimmed V and J ends, which lost 0 bases and 0 bases, there was a span of 14 bases. The germline gives CDR1 GTSNPN, CDR2 SVGIG (reference sequence). The CDR3 is made up of 16 amino acids. CDR3 sequence: CAWSVRGYLLNTEAFF. CDR3 DNA: TGTGCCTGGAGTGTACGGGGATATCTCCTGAACACTGAAGCTTTCTTT.

This clonotype was recorded many times. The genes are TRBV20-1 and TRBJ1-6; D gene ambiguous. The CDR3 is made up of 13 amino acids. Trimming stripped 4 bases from V and 9 bases from J, with 13 bases between. Germline V gene sequence: CDR1 DFQATT, CDR2 SNEGSKA (reference sequence). CDR3: CSAIAPGGSPLHF. The DNA of the CDR3 is TGCAGTGCTATCGCCCCTGGAGGTTCACCCCTCCACTTT.

This clonotype was detected only a few times. The chain joins TRBV20-1 to TRBJ2-5, with a possible D match to TRBD1 (6 bases). The CDR3 is 14 amino acids. V lost 2 bases, J lost 4 bases, and 14 bases lay in between. Germline CDR1 is DFQATT and CDR2 is SNEGSKA (reference sequence). DNA of the CDR3: TGCAGTGCTAGAAGTAGGGGCAGGGGAGAGACCCAGTACTTC. Translated, it gives CSARSRGRGETQYF.